This T cell receptor beta chain comes out of a study of blood T cells in healthy people across ages. Primed by a sample-barcoded 5' primer and a J-beta primer mix, a second PCR proceeded for about 6 to 11 cycles. TCRdb reprocessed the 5' RACE reads via MiXCR and lists one record per CDR3 protein. The repertoire holds fewer than 2,000,000 distinct CDR3 sequences, with 35% to 50% as singletons. After removal of 1 base from V and 5 bases from J, the junction contained 7 bases not matched to a gene. Germline V gene data show CDR1 as LNHNV and CDR2 as YYDKDF (reference sequence). The CDR3 has 16 amino acids.

Material: blood. The TCR sequence derives from a human donor in good health. J is TRBJ2-3 and V is TRBV15; 9 bases line up with TRBD2. In DNA, the CDR3 is TGTGCCACCAGCAGAGGGAGCGGGGGGCCCCAAGATACGCAGTATTTT. Protein: CATSRGSGGPQDTQYF.